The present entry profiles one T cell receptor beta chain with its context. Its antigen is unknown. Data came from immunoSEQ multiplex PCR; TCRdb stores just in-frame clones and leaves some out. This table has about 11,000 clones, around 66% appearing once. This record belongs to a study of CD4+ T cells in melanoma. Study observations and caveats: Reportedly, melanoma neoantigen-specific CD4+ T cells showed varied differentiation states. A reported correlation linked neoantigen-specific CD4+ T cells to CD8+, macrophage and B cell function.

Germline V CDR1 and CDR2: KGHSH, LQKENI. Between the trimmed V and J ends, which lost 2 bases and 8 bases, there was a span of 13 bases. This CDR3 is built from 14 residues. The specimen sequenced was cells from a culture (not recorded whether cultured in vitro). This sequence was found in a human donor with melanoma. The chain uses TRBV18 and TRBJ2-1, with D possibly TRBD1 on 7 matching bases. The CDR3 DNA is TGTGCCAGCTCACCAAGGGCCAGGGGGGATGAGCAGTTCTTC. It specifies CASSPRARGDEQFF.